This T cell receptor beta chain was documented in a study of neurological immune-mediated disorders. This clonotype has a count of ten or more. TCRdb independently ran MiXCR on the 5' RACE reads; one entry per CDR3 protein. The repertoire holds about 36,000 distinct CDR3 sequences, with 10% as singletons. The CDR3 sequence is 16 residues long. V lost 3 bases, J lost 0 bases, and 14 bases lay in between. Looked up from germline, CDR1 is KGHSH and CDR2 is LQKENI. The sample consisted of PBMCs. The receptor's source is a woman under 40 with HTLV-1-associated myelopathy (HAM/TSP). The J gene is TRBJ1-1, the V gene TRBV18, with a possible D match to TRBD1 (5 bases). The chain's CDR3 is CASSPGAAVMNTEAFF. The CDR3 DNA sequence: TGTGCCAGCTCACCCGGGGCGGCAGTCATGAACACTGAAGCTTTCTTT. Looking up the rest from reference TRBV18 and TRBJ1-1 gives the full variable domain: NAGVMQNPRHLVRRRGQEARLRCSPMKGHSHVYWYRQLPEEGLKFMVYLQKENIIDESGMPKERFSAEFPKEGPSILRIQQVVRGDSAAYFCASSPGAAVMNTEAFFGQGTRLTVV.